This entry concerns a single TCR beta chain. Its recognized antigen is unknown. Within one base of it there is no much larger clone, and no base qualities were kept. TCRbeta CDR3 regions were amplified from genomic DNA using the immunoSEQ Assay, a bias-controlled multiplex PCR. The original methods were these. Nucleated cell counts per sample were estimated from amplification of reference gene primers within the assay. Sequence reads were collapsed and filtered to measure the absolute abundance of every unique TCRbeta CDR3 rearrangement. Productive Simpson clonality was computed per sample as the square root of Simpson's diversity index over productive rearrangements. TCRdb re-hosts the immuneACCESS table, in-frame sequences only. Its copies lack some clones; in the studies checked, an unresolved V gene accounts for under half of them, and the cause for the rest is not known. V and J calls and clone size are copied from that table; D and trimming were computed from the DNA. The sample records a few hundred thousand clones, about 90% of which are singletons. Together, the top ten hold roughly 2.8% of the sample.

The sample originates from a study of blood T cell repertoires in COVID-19 (dated by TCRdb to the early 2020s). With regard to the full study: Samples from collaborators originated in the United States, Italy and Spain and spanned both the acute and convalescent phases of COVID-19. The prospective study material was composed of cDNA or gDNA derived from T cells, B-cell-depleted T cells, or PBMCs. Subjects who had been exposed to COVID-19, were actively infected with it, or had recovered from it provided the deeply sampled blood TCRbeta repertoires that made up the dataset. The repertoires were released in a freely available public database meant as a resource for research on the immune response to SARS-CoV-2. Where HLA class I and class II types were available, the types were taken from metadata supplied by the sample provider, not from assay-based typing. Sample metadata almost always included a de-identified subject ID, COVID-19 status, age in years and sex. Samples came from the ongoing ImmuneRACE study (first 160 participants) plus 1,254 subjects from 6 global collaborators.

Study-level results and caveats: Clinical and demographic metadata were provided uncurated, with the amount varying by source and participant.

CDR1 and CDR2, looked up from the germline V gene (reference sequence), are LNHDA and SQIVND. Spanning cysteine to phenylalanine, the CDR3 consists of 17 amino acids. The sequence is cut down to CDR3 DNA, 51 bases in frame from base 1. Relative to germline, V is missing 6 bases and J is missing 2 bases, with 9 bases of the junction outside any gene match. Participants in the prospective study were aged roughly 18 to 100 years, lived in 20 to 30 United States geographic areas, and enrolled through a virtual design. To assign participants to cohorts, the prospective study relied on clinical history that participants themselves reported in a screening survey and a study questionnaire. Exposed participants had been in contact with someone with a PCR-confirmed or clinician-diagnosed COVID-19 case within 2 weeks of study entry. Each participant in the prospective study had whole blood, serum and a nasopharyngeal or oropharyngeal swab collected by mobile phlebotomists. Prospective study participants could optionally give additional blood draws and questionnaires over an approximately two-month period. Prospective study blood samples were shipped either frozen or at room temperature before DNA extraction.

This TCR was recovered from a woman aged 45-60 years who had been exposed to COVID-19. The sequence links TRBV19 to TRBJ1-5; a stretch of 11 junction bases matches TRBD1. The specimen was PBMCs or T cells enriched from blood (not recorded which). The DNA reads as follows: TGTGCCAGTAGCCTCGGGACAGGGGGTGTAGGCAATCAGCCCCAGCATTTT. Its protein is CASSLGTGGVGNQPQHF.